The rows below give T cell receptor beta chains drawn from one sample of a study of blood T cell repertoires in COVID-19. Here immunoSEQ multiplex PCR was the method, and the copy in TCRdb shows in-frame clones only, minus some. The table has 400,000 or so clones, around nine tenths seen once; the top ten hold approximately 2.9%. The sample comprised peripheral blood. The receptors shown here come from a human donor in a cohort sampled during active COVID-19. CDR3s include the opening cysteine and the closing phenylalanine or tryptophan. Each record gives: CDR3 protein, CDR3 length, clone size, V gene. Where a row states a size, it is once, few, many or the class of an expanded clone; other rows omit it.

CDR3: CASSLQGEGTKKLFF
length: 15
size: few
V: TRBV6-5

CDR3: CASSPSDRKDTQYF
length: 14
size: -
V: TRBV18

CDR3: CASSLGQGGDEQFF
length: 14
size: -
V: TRBV19

CDR3: CASSFWTSAREQYF
length: 14
size: -
V: TRBV27

CDR3: CASSLRQEAYEQYF
length: 14
size: -
V: TRBV5-4

CDR3: CASSQVSRGTEAFF
length: 14
size: few
V: TRBV4-2

CDR3: CASSQVRSTNEKLFF
length: 15
size: -
V: TRBV4-1

CDR3: CASSQDLAYNEQFF
length: 14
size: -
V: TRBV14

CDR3: CASSFSGLPTEAFF
length: 14
size: many
V: TRBV27

CDR3: CASSRDLAGAGETQYF
length: 16
size: -
V: TRBV27

CDR3: CASSFGQGDAVSPLHF
length: 16
size: -
V: TRBV7-2

CDR3: CAWSVSSGTYEQYF
length: 14
size: -
V: TRBV30

CDR3: CASSGPQGGTEAFF
length: 14
size: -
V: TRBV19

CDR3: CASSRSGTGSGYTF
length: 14
size: -
V: TRBV4-2

CDR3: CAWSDRGDYGYTF
length: 13
size: -
V: TRBV30

CDR3: CSGGNTEAFF
length: 10
size: -
V: TRBV29-1

CDR3: CASSLGGGTWDTQYF
length: 15
size: -
V: TRBV5-1

CDR3: CASSGRSFGNNEQFF
length: 15
size: -
V: TRBV9

CDR3: CASSSSLLRQGQDTQYF
length: 17
size: many
V: TRBV5-1

CDR3: CASKREGGADTQYF
length: 14
size: -
V: TRBV14

CDR3: CASSLSHTSGQPQHF
length: 15
size: -
V: TRBV7-2

CDR3: CASSQGQINYGYTF
length: 14
size: -
V: TRBV5-4

CDR3: CASSMPGGTDYGYTF
length: 15
size: -
V: TRBV28

CDR3: CASSLDRVLSYEQYF
length: 15
size: -
V: TRBV5-4

CDR3: CASSMGQGGNQPQHF
length: 15
size: -
V: TRBV19

CDR3: CAWSGHKIARGEKLFF
length: 16
size: -
V: TRBV30

CDR3: CASSQGRGLLPGDTQYF
length: 17
size: -
V: TRBV4-1

CDR3: CASSGGQGPYNEQFF
length: 15
size: few
V: TRBV25-1

CDR3: CASSERSNEQFF
length: 12
size: once
V: TRBV2

CDR3: CASSRVAGEETQYF
length: 14
size: -
V: TRBV3-1/TRBV3-2

CDR3: CASSLRAGGPTGELFF
length: 16
size: -
V: TRBV28

CDR3: CATSSGDNQPQHF
length: 13
size: -
V: TRBV24-1

CDR3: CAISDYPRSSGTEAFF
length: 16
size: once
V: TRBV10-3

CDR3: CASRDRDWQPQHF
length: 13
size: -
V: TRBV10-2

CDR3: CASSPRTSYNEQFF
length: 14
size: -
V: TRBV9

CDR3: CASSLSSTGWSTDTQYF
length: 17
size: -
V: TRBV6-6

CDR3: CASSLKQSHEQYF
length: 13
size: few
V: TRBV12-3/TRBV12-4

CDR3: CASSLANDRGISPLHF
length: 16
size: -
V: TRBV7-8

CDR3: CASSLLQEGITEAFF
length: 15
size: -
V: TRBV5-1

CDR3: CASSQDYKGESSNQPQHF
length: 18
size: -
V: TRBV4-1

CDR3: CASSFGGGGVTEAFF
length: 15
size: once
V: TRBV5-4

CDR3: CASSFSLPSSGRAYEQYF
length: 18
size: once
V: TRBV7-9

CDR3: CASSHPPGGGSGNTIYF
length: 17
size: -
V: TRBV3-1/TRBV3-2

CDR3: CAISESAGEAFF
length: 12
size: -
V: TRBV10-3

CDR3: CASSIDRGHEQYF
length: 13
size: -
V: TRBV5-1

CDR3: CASSEGGTGAKETQYF
length: 16
size: -
V: TRBV10-1

CDR3: CASSLGLAGGEETQYF
length: 16
size: -
V: TRBV11-3

CDR3: CASSLTLVNTEAFF
length: 14
size: -
V: TRBV7-2

CDR3: CAISAPTGVGYTF
length: 13
size: -
V: TRBV10-3

CDR3: CASSFPLMRAGAENTGELFF
length: 20
size: -
V: TRBV5-1